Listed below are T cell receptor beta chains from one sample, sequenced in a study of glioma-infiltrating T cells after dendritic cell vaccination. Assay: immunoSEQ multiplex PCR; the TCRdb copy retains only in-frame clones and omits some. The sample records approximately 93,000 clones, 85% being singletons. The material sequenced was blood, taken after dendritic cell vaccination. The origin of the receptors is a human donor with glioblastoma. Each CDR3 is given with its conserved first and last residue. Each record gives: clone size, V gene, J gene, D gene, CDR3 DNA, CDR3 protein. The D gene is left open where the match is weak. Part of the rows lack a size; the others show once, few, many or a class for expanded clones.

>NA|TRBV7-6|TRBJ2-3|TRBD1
TGTGCCAGCAGCCCAGGGACAGGGGGTAAAACAGATACGCAGTATTTT
CASSPGTGGKTDTQYF
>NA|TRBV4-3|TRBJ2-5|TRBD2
TGCGCCAGCAGCCAAGATCGCGGGGGGGCGGCGGGGGAGACCCAGTACTTC
CASSQDRGGAAGETQYF
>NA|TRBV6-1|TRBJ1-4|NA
TGTGCCAGCAGTGAGTTGCTGGGGGCAGTGGAAAAACTGTTTTTT
CASSELLGAVEKLFF
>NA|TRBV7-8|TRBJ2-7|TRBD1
TGTGCCAGCAGCTCCCGGGACAGGGGGCGGGAGCAGTACTTC
CASSSRDRGREQYF
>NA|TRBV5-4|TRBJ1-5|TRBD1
TGTGCCAGCAGTACAGGGGGCTCTTATCAGCCCCAGCATTTT
CASSTGGSYQPQHF
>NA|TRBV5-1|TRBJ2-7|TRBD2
TGCGCCAGCAGCCCAGTAAGCGGGGCCTACGAGCAGTACTTC
CASSPVSGAYEQYF
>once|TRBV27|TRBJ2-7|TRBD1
TGTGCCAGCAGTTTGGACAGGGTGTCTTTAGAATACGAGCAGTACTTC
CASSLDRVSLEYEQYF
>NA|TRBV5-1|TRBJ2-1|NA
TGCGCCAGCAGCTTGGTCGGGGAATCTACCAATGAGCAGTTCTTC
CASSLVGESTNEQFF
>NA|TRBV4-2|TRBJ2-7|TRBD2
TGTGCCAGCAGGGATACCCCGGGAGGGGTGTACGAGCAGTACTTC
CASRDTPGGVYEQYF
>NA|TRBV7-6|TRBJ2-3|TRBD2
TGTGCCAGCAGCTTATCCCGGGGGGGCACAGATACGCAGTATTTT
CASSLSRGGTDTQYF
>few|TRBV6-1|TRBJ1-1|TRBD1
TGTGCCAGCAGTGAAGTTTCGACAGGGGGGCTTACTAAGACTTTCTTT
CASSEVSTGGLTKTFF
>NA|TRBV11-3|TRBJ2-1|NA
TGTGCCAGCAGCTTAGCTAGCGCAAATGAGCAGTTCTTC
CASSLASANEQFF
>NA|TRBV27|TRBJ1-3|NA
TGTGCCAGCAGTACCCCCCCCGCGGCCCACACCATATATTTT
CASSTPPAAHTIYF
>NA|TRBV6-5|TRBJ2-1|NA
TGTGCCAGCAGTGCGGGATACAATGAGCAGTTCTTC
CASSAGYNEQFF
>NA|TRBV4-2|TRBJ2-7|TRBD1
TGTGCCAGCAGCTCCCGGGACAGCGATCCCTCCTACGAGCAGTACTTC
CASSSRDSDPSYEQYF
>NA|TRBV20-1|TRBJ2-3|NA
TGCAGTGCTACACCCAGGGATACGCAGTATTTT
CSATPRDTQYF